This T cell receptor (beta chain) was captured by sequencing in a study of beta chain features in type 1 diabetes. Study information: When patients were set against healthy donors, age, gender and cell yields were similar. Notes on the study in general: The VDJ junctions of type 1 diabetes patients carried fewer insertions and more deletions. Researchers report that Type 1 diabetes patients had moderately but significantly shorter TCRB CDR3s across all four CD4+ subsets.

Sorted CD4+ subsets: naive, central memory, regulatory, stem cell-like memory (CD45RO/CCR7/CD25/CD127/CD95/CD27 panel). Every sorted population was more than 95% pure. Expressed TCRB transcripts were sequenced because the isolated RNA had all been reverse transcribed beforehand. Libraries were prepared by immunoSEQ multiplex PCR; TCRdb keeps only in-frame clonotypes and omits some of them. The sample consists of 250,000 to 350,000 clones, 13% to 15% of them appearing once. V shed 5 bases and J shed 3 bases, with 20 bases lying between them. The germline CDR1 and CDR2 sequences are MDHEN and SYDVKM. The CDR3 is 16 residues long. Points on this clone: Its antigen is undetermined.

The genes are TRBV28 and TRBJ2-7; maybe TRBD1 (5 bases). The receptor comes from a young man with type 1 diabetes. Specimen: naive CD4+ T cells from blood. The CDR3 region is CASSLLNQAGLYEQYF. In DNA form, the CDR3 reads TGTGCCAGCAGTCTCCTGAACCAGGCAGGGCTCTACGAGCAGTACTTC. The complete variable domain, with remaining parts taken from reference TRBV28 and TRBJ2-7, reads DVKVTQSSRYLVKRTGEKVFLECVQDMDHENMFWYRQDPGLGLRLIYFSYDVKMKEKGDIPEGYSVSREKKERFSLILESASTNQTSMYLCASSLLNQAGLYEQYFGPGTRLTVT.